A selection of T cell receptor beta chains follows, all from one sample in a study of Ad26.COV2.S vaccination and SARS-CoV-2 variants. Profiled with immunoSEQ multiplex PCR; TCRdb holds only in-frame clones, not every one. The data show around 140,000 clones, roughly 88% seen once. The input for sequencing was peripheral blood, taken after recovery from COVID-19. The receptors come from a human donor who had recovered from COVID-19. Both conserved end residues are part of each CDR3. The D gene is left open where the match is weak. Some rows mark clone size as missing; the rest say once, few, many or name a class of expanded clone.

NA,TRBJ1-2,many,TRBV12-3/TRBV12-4,TGTGCCAGCTCCTACCGGGCTAACTATGGCTACACCTTC,CASSYRANYGYTF
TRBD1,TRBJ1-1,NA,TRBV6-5,TGTGCCAGCAGCCAGACAGGGGTAGTCACTGAAGCTTTCTTT,CASSQTGVVTEAFF
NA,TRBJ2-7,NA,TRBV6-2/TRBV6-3,TGTGCCAGCAGCCGGAGCTCCTACGAGCAGTACTTC,CASSRSSYEQYF
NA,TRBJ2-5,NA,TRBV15,TGTGCCACCAGCAGAACAAGGGAGGCGGAGACCCAGTACTTC,CATSRTREAETQYF
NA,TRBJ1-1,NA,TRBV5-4,TGTGCCAGCAGCCCAGACACAAACACTGAAGCTTTCTTT,CASSPDTNTEAFF
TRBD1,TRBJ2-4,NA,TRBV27,TGTGCCAGCAGTTTATCCGCAGGGGACAGGTCCTTGCCGTACTTC,CASSLSAGDRSLPYF
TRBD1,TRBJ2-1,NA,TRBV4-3,TGCGCCAGCAGCCCTGACAGGGGCCCCTACAATGAGCAGTTCTTC,CASSPDRGPYNEQFF
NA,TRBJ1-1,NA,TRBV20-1,TGCAGTGCTGTGGTCGGTACTGAAGCTTTCTTT,CSAVVGTEAFF
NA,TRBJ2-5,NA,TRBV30,TGTGCCTGGAGTAGAGGATGGGAGACCCAGTACTTC,CAWSRGWETQYF
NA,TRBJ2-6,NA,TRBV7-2,TGTGCCAGCAGCTTAGGTTCCCCAGGGCAATCTGGGGCCAACGTCCTGACTTTC,CASSLGSPGQSGANVLTF
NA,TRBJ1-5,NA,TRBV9,TGTGCCAGCAGCGTAGGGACAGCAAATCAGCCCCAGCATTTT,CASSVGTANQPQHF
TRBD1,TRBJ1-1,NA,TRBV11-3,TGTGCCAGCAGCTCCCACCGGGACAGGCTTATTAACACTGAAGCTTTCTTT,CASSSHRDRLINTEAFF
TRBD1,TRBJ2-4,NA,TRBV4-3,TGCGCCAGCAGCCAAGATCCTGCGACAGGGATTTTCAGCATTCAGTACTTC,CASSQDPATGIFSIQYF
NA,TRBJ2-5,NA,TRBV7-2,TGTGCCAGCGGGGGCGTGGGATTTGAGACCCAGTACTTC,CASGGVGFETQYF
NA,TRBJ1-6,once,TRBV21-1,TGTGCCAGCAGCGAGGACAGGAGGGGCTCCTATAATTCACCCCTCCACTTT,CASSEDRRGSYNSPLHF
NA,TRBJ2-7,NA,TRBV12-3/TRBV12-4,TGTGCCAGCAGTTTAAGGAGCGAGCAGTACTTC,CASSLRSEQYF
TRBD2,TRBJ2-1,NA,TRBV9,TGTGCCAGCAGCGTAAATCGGGAGGCGAGCTCCTACAATGAGCAGTTCTTC,CASSVNREASSYNEQFF
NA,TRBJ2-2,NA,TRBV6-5,TGTGCCAGCAGTTACGGTGCGGGACACTACACCGGGGAGCTGTTTTTT,CASSYGAGHYTGELFF
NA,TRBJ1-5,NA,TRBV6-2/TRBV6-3,TGTGCCAGCAGCAAAGGACAGTATAGCAATCAGCCCCAGCATTTT,CASSKGQYSNQPQHF
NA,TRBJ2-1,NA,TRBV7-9,TGTGCCAGCAGCGCCGTCTACAATGAGCAGTTCTTC,CASSAVYNEQFF
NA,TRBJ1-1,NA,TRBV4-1,TGCGCCAGCAGTCCAGGGGCGTTGAACACTGAAGCTTTCTTT,CASSPGALNTEAFF
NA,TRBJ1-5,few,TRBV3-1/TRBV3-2,TGTGCCAGCAGCCAGGTTGGCGTCAATCAGCCCCAGCATTTT,CASSQVGVNQPQHF
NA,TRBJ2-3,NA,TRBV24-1,TGTGCCACCAGTGATTTAAGGGGGGATAGCACAGATACGCAGTATTTT,CATSDLRGDSTDTQYF
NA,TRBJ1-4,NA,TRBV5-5,TGTGCCAGCAGCTTCCCCACCCGCCAGGGAGGGAAAAAACTGTTTTTT,CASSFPTRQGGKKLFF
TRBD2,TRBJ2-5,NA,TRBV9,TGTGCCAGCAGCGTAGAAGCGGGGGGATCCCAAGAGACCCAGTACTTC,CASSVEAGGSQETQYF
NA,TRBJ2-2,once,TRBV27,TGTGCCAGCAGTTTGGAGGGGGGGGTGGAGCTGTTTTTT,CASSLEGGVELFF
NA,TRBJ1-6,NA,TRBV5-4,TGTGCCAGCAGCTCTGGACAGTCTCGGAATAATTCACCCCTCCACTTT,CASSSGQSRNNSPLHF
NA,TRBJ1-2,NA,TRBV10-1,TGCGCCAGCAGTGATGGGCATTATGGCTACACCTTC,CASSDGHYGYTF
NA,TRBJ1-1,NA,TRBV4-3,TGCGCCAGCAGCCCAAGCCATAGCTCGAACACTGAAGCTTTCTTT,CASSPSHSSNTEAFF
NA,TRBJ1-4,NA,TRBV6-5,TGTGCCAGCAGTTACTACCCAACTGGCGGGAATGAAAAACTGTTTTTT,CASSYYPTGGNEKLFF
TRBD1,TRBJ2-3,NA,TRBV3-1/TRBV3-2,TGTGCCAGCAGCCAACAGGGGGCCGGCACAGATACGCAGTATTTT,CASSQQGAGTDTQYF
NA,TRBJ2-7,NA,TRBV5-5,TGTGCCAGCAGCTCTGAGGGGACCTCCTACGAGCAGTACTTC,CASSSEGTSYEQYF
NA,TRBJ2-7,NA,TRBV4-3,TGCGCCAGCAGCCAAGTAGCAAGCTCCTACGAGCAGTACTTC,CASSQVASSYEQYF
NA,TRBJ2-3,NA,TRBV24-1,TGTGCCACCAGTGATTTGCACTTCGGGGGATTAGATACGCAGTATTTT,CATSDLHFGGLDTQYF
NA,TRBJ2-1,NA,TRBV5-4,TGTGCCAGCAGCCCGTTAATTTCCTCGAATGAGCAGTTCTTC,CASSPLISSNEQFF
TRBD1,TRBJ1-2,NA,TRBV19,TGTGCCAGTAGTGCCGGGACAGGGGGCAAGAATGGCTACACCTTC,CASSAGTGGKNGYTF
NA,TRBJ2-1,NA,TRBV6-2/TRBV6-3,TGTGCCAGCAGTTACCGCGGCAGTAACAATGAGCAGTTCTTC,CASSYRGSNNEQFF
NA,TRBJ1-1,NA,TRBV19,TGTGCCAGTAGTAGTAATCTGAACACTGAAGCTTTCTTT,CASSSNLNTEAFF
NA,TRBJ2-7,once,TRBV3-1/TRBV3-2,TGTGCCAGCAGCGCCGGAGGCCGGCAGTACTTC,CASSAGGRQYF
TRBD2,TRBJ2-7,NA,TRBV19,TGTGCCAGTAGTACCGGCTGGGGGGGAACCTACGAGCAGTACTTC,CASSTGWGGTYEQYF
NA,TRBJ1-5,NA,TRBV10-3,TGTGCCATCAGTGAGTCGCACGGCAATCAGCCCCAGCATTTT,CAISESHGNQPQHF
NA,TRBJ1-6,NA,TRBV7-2,TGTGCCAGCAGCGTTTATCAGGGCTATAATTCACCCCTCCACTTT,CASSVYQGYNSPLHF
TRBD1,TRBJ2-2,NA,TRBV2,TGTGCCAGCACCCGGGACAGGGCGAACACCGGGGAGCTGTTTTTT,CASTRDRANTGELFF
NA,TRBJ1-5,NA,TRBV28,TGTGCCAGCAGTTTATGGCAGTCCAAGAGTCAGCCCCAGCATTTT,CASSLWQSKSQPQHF
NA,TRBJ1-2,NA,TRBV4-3,TGCGCCAGCAGCCAAGTTCTGGGGTTGTATGGCTACACCTTC,CASSQVLGLYGYTF
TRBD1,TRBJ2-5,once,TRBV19,TGTGCCAGTAGGTTAGGACAGGGTGATCAAGAGACCCAGTACTTC,CASRLGQGDQETQYF
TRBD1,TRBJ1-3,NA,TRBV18,TGTGCCAGCTCACCGTCGAGGAGGGGGCAAGAGCTTGGAAACACCATATATTTT,CASSPSRRGQELGNTIYF
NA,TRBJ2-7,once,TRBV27,TGTGCCAGCAGCCCTACCGGGCCCTCTTACCACTACGAGCAGTACTTC,CASSPTGPSYHYEQYF
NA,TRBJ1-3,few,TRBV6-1,TGTGCCAGCAGTGAAGCTCGGGCAGGGGTGGGCAGCAACACCATATATTTT,CASSEARAGVGSNTIYF
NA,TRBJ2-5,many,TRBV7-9,TGTGCCAGCAGCCCGAATCTGGTCGCCCAGTACTTC,CASSPNLVAQYF